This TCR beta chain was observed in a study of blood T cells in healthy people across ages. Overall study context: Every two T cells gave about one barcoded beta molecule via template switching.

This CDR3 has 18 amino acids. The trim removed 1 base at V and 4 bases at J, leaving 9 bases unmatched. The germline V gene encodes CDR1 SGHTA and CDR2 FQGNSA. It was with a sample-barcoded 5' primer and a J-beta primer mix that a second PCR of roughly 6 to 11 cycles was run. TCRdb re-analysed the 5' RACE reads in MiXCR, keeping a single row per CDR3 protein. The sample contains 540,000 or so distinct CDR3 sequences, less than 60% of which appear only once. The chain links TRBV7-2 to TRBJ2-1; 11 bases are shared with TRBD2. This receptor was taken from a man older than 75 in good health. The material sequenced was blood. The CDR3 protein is CASSLVTSGMGIYNEQFF. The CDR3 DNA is TGTGCCAGCAGCTTAGTGACTAGCGGGATGGGAATTTACAATGAGCAGTTCTTC.